The 8 T cell receptor beta chains listed next were all sequenced from one sample in a study of blood T cell repertoires in COVID-19. Clones were read by immunoSEQ multiplex PCR, and TCRdb kept only the in-frame ones, dropping some. The table lists approximately 150,000 clones, 70% to 90% of them singletons, with around 5% in the top ten. Specimen: peripheral blood. The source is a woman in her fifties or sixties with COVID-19, enrolled during active disease.

This sequence joins TRBV6-5 and TRBJ1-1; D gene uncertain. Trimming took off 2 bases at V and 1 base at J, with 5 bases between the two ends. In germline, CDR1 is MNHEY, CDR2 SVGAGI. The CDR3 is 13 amino acids. CDR3 region: CASSYRGNTEAFF. CDR3 bases: TGTGCCAGCAGTTACCGAGGGAACACTGAAGCTTTCTTT.

The chain uses TRBV18 and TRBJ1-6, with D possibly being TRBD1 (6 bases). The CDR3 extends over 14 amino acids. V lost 3 bases, J lost 6 bases, and 9 bases lay in between. In germline, CDR1 is KGHSH, CDR2 LQKENI. This chain's CDR3 is CASSPSQGNSPLHF. The CDR3 region has the DNA TGTGCCAGCTCACCCTCACAGGGTAATTCACCCCTCCACTTT. Full variable domain (outside the CDR3, taken from reference TRBV18 and TRBJ1-6): NAGVMQNPRHLVRRRGQEARLRCSPMKGHSHVYWYRQLPEEGLKFMVYLQKENIIDESGMPKERFSAEFPKEGPSILRIQQVVRGDSAAYFCASSPSQGNSPLHFGNGTRLTVT.

The chain recombines TRBV19 with TRBJ2-5; D is perhaps TRBD2 (6 bases). The V gene's germline CDR1 is LNHDA and CDR2 SQIVND (reference sequence). CDR3 size: 16 residues. V gave up 2 bases and J gave up 2 bases, with 15 bases separating them. The CDR3 region is CASSIIGGEFQETQYF. CDR3 nucleotide sequence: TGTGCCAGTAGTATAATCGGCGGGGAGTTTCAAGAGACCCAGTACTTC.

The rearrangement joins TRBV29-1 to TRBJ2-1, with a weak D call TRBD2 (5 bases). Germline CDR1 and CDR2: SQVTM and ANQGSEA. The CDR3 contains 12 residues. The V and J ends lost 6 bases and 8 bases respectively, with 14 bases between them. For the CDR3, the DNA is TGCAGCGTCGGACTGACACTTGATGAGCAGTTCTTC. Translated, it gives CSVGLTLDEQFF.

The chain is built from TRBV13 and TRBJ1-2; TRBD1 agrees at 12 bases. The CDR3 spans 14 residues. Germline loops: CDR1 PRHDT, CDR2 FYEKMQ (reference sequence). Trimming removed 4 bases from V and 7 bases from J; junction bases left unmatched: 4. The DNA of the CDR3 is TGTGCCAGCAGCTCGGGACAGGGGGCAGGTGGCTACACCTTC. Protein product: CASSSGQGAGGYTF.

The chain has TRBV5-1 and TRBJ2-5; D gene ambiguous. V was trimmed by 4 bases and J by 0 bases, leaving 4 bases between them. The germline gives CDR1 SGHRS, CDR2 YFSETQ. This CDR3 is built from 12 residues. Written as DNA, the CDR3 is TGCGCCAGCAGCCCTCACCAAGAGACCCAGTACTTC. Residues: CASSPHQETQYF.

The chain recombines TRBV6-5 with TRBJ1-1; 8 bases line up with TRBD1. The trim removed 2 bases at V and 4 bases at J, leaving 3 bases unmatched. The CDR3 is made up of 14 amino acids. Germline CDR1 MNHEY, CDR2 SVGAGI. This chain's CDR3 is CASSYQGAGTEAFF. The CDR3 DNA reads as TGTGCCAGCAGTTACCAGGGGGCCGGCACTGAAGCTTTCTTT.

This rearrangement joins TRBV3-1 (or the pseudogene TRBV3-2) to TRBJ1-2; tentative D call: TRBD1 (5 bases). CDR3 length equals 16 residues. Germline V gene sequence: CDR1 LGHDT, CDR2 YNNKEL (reference sequence). V lost 1 base, J lost 5 bases, and 17 bases lay in between. The CDR3 DNA is TGTGCCAGCAGCCAAGGGCATCAGGGCGGATTATATGGCTACACCTTC. It yields the protein CASSQGHQGGLYGYTF.